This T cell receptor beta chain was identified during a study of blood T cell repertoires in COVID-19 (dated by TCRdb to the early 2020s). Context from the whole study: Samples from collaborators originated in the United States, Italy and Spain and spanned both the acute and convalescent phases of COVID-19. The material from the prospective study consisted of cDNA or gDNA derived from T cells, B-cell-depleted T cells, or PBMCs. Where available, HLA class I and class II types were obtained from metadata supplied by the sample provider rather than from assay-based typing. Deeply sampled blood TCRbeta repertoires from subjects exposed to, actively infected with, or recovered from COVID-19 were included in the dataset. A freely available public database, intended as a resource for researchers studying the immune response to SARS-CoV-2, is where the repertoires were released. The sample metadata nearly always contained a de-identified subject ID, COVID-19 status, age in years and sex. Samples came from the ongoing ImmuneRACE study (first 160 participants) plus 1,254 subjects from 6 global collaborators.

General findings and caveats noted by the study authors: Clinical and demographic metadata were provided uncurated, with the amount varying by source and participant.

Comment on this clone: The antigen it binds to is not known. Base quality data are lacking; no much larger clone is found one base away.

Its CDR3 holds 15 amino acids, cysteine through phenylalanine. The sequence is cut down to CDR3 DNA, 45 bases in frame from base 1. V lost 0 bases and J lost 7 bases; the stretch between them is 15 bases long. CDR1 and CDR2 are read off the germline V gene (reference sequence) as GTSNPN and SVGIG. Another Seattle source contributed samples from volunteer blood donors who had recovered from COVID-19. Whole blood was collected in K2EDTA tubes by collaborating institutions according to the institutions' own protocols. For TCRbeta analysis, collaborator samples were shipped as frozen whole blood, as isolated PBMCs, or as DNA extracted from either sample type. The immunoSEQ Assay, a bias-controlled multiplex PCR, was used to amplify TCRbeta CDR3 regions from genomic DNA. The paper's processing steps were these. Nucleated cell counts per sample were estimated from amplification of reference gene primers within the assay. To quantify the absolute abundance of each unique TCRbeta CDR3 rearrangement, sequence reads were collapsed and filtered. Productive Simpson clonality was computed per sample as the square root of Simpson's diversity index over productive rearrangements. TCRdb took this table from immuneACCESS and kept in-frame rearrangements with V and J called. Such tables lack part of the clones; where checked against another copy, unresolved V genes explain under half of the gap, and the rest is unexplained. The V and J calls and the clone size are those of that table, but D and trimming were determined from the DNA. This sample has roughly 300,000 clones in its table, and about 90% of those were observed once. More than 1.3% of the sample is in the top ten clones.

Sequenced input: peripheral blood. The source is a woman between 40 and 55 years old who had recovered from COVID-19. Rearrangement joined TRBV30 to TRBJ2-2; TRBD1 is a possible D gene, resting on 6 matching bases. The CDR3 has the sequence CAWSVQVPQGGELFF. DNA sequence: TGTGCCTGGAGTGTACAGGTTCCACAGGGCGGGGAGCTGTTTTTT. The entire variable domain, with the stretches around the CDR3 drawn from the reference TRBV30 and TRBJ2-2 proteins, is SQTIHQWPATLVQPVGSPLSLECTVEGTSNPNLYWYRQAAGRGLQLLFYSVGIGQISSEVPQNLSASRPQDRQFILSSKKLLLSDSGFYLCAWSVQVPQGGELFFGEGSRLTVL.